One and the same sample provided the 15 T cell receptor beta chains below, sequenced in a study of OX40 agonist ivuxolimab in advanced cancers. The assay was immunoSEQ multiplex PCR, and TCRdb's table has in-frame clones only and misses some. The sample records around 70,000 clones, approximately 90% being singletons. The source was CD4+ or CD8+ T cells sorted from blood, collected in a trial of the OX40 agonist ivuxolimab. The source of these receptors is an adult with an advanced solid tumor such as melanoma, head and neck, liver or kidney cancer.

The J gene is TRBJ2-2, the V gene TRBV15, with 9 nucleotides matching TRBD1. This CDR3 has 17 amino acids. The germline CDR1 and CDR2 sequences are LNHNV and YYDKDF (reference sequence). Trimming took 5 bases from V and 3 from J; bases not matched to a gene: 10. CDR3 in DNA: TGTGCCACCAGCCGAAGGAGAGGGACAGGGCACACCGGGGAGCTGTTTTTT. It yields the protein CATSRRRGTGHTGELFF.

This clone appeared a single time. The CDR3 DNA sequence: TGTGCCTGGAGTAAGGGGAAAGGTCAGCCCCAGCATTTT. Protein sequence: CAWSKGKGQPQHF. V usage is TRBV30 and J usage is TRBJ1-5; D possibly corresponds to TRBD1 (5 bases). V lost 2 bases to trimming and J lost 6 bases, with 11 bases between them. In germline, CDR1 is GTSNPN, CDR2 SVGIG (reference sequence). The CDR3 contains 13 residues.

The chain carries TRBV5-4 and TRBJ2-1, with D perhaps matching TRBD1 (5 bases). Germline CDR1 is SGHNT and CDR2 is YYREEE (reference sequence). V shed 2 bases and J shed 9 bases, with 6 bases lying between them. This CDR3 is 11 amino acids long. The CDR3 nucleotides read TGTGCCAGCAGCTTAGGGGCTGAGCAGTTCTTC. It codes for CASSLGAEQFF.

V gene TRBV1 combines with J gene TRBJ2-7; no DNA check was done on the table's D call, TRBD2. TRBV1 is a listed pseudogene. The CDR3 extends over 21 amino acids. CDR3 region: CTSSIPRIEGTSGGFTYEQYF. CDR3 sequence (DNA): TGCACCAGCAGCATCCCGCGGATAGAAGGGACTAGCGGGGGCTTTACCTACGAGCAGTACTTC.

This clone appeared once. The chain has TRBV9 and TRBJ1-1; unclear D gene. The length of the CDR3 is 12 residues. V shed 2 bases and J shed 5 bases, with 7 bases lying between them. Germline assignment: CDR1 SGDLS and CDR2 YYNGEE. The CDR3 region has the DNA TGTGCCAGCAGCGTGGCTGAGACTGAAGCTTTCTTT. Amino acids: CASSVAETEAFF.

The chain joins TRBV19 to TRBJ1-2; no definite D call. The CDR3 sequence is 12 residues long. Trimming shortened V by 7 bases and J by 7 bases, and 13 bases separated the two germline ends. Germline V gene sequence: CDR1 LNHDA, CDR2 SQIVND (reference sequence). This CDR3 reads CASKGRLFGYTF. The CDR3 DNA follows: TGTGCCAGTAAAGGCCGACTATTTGGCTACACCTTC.

A remark on this clone: At one of its ends the junction is not consistent with the germline gene, which may arise from a read error. The chain employs TRBV13 and TRBJ2-1; D remains unclear. The CDR3 sequence is 16 residues long. Germline assignment: CDR1 PRHDT and CDR2 FYEKMQ (reference sequence). The CDR3 DNA sequence: TGTGCCAGCAGCTTAGGAAGGGTCTTTTTCAACAATGCGCAGTTCTTC. It translates to CASSLGRVFFNNAQFF.

The J gene is TRBJ1-4, the V gene TRBV7-2; 7 bases are a match to TRBD1. This CDR3 has 15 residues. Germline V CDR1 and CDR2: SGHTA, FQGNSA. With V trimmed by 5 bases and J by 5 bases, 8 bases remained unmatched. The CDR3 sequence: CASSPWTGQNEKLFF. The CDR3 DNA follows: TGTGCCAGCAGCCCCTGGACAGGCCAAAATGAAAAACTGTTTTTT.

The chain employs TRBV19 and TRBJ2-5; 11 bases match TRBD1. Looked up from germline, CDR1 is LNHDA and CDR2 is SQIVND (reference sequence). The CDR3 covers 14 residues. The ends lost 6 bases at V and 11 bases at J; junction bases unmatched: 11. Written as DNA, the CDR3 is TGTGCCAGTAGGATCCGGGACAGGGGGAGGGAGCAGTACTTC. Protein sequence: CASRIRDRGREQYF.

The chain couples TRBV21-1 to TRBJ2-7. TRBV21-1 is shown as a pseudogene. The CDR3 runs 15 residues. CDR3 nucleotide sequence: TGTGCCAGCAGCAAAGGGGGACCAAAAGACTACGAGCAGTACTTC. It is translated as CASSKGGPKDYEQYF.

The CDR3 sequence: CAWSVDFSYNEQFF. The CDR3 nucleotides are TGTGCCTGGAGTGTAGACTTTTCTTACAATGAGCAGTTCTTC. The chain joins TRBV30 to TRBJ2-1; D gene unclear. Trimming shortened V by 0 bases and J by 4 bases, and 10 bases separated the two germline ends. Germline V gives CDR1 GTSNPN, CDR2 SVGIG (reference sequence). The CDR3 spans 14 residues. The variable domain in full, completed from reference TRBV30 and TRBJ2-1, reads SQTIHQWPATLVQPVGSPLSLECTVEGTSNPNLYWYRQAAGRGLQLLFYSVGIGQISSEVPQNLSASRPQDRQFILSSKKLLLSDSGFYLCAWSVDFSYNEQFFGPGTRLTVL.

The V call is TRBV9, the J call TRBJ2-1; D perhaps matches TRBD2 (5 bases). Per germline, CDR1 SGDLS and CDR2 YYNGEE. The length of the CDR3 is 16 residues. The ends were cut back, 0 bases at V and 4 bases at J, with 14 bases in the middle. CDR3 protein: CASSVAVGSQYNEQFF. As DNA, the CDR3 is TGTGCCAGCAGCGTAGCAGTTGGGAGTCAGTACAATGAGCAGTTCTTC. Combining the CDR3 with reference TRBV9 and TRBJ2-1 gives the whole variable domain DSGVTQTPKHLITATGQRVTLRCSPRSGDLSVYWYQQSLDQGLQFLIQYYNGEERAKGNILERFSAQQFPDLHSELNLSSLELGDSALYFCASSVAVGSQYNEQFFGPGTRLTVL.

The chain recombines TRBV4-1 with TRBJ1-2; 10 bases align to TRBD1. The CDR3 has 15 amino acids. From germline, CDR1 is MGHRA and CDR2 YSYEKL. Trimming removed 5 bases from V and 2 bases from J; junction bases left unmatched: 5. The CDR3 spells CASSNPGQGNYGYTF. The DNA for the CDR3 is TGCGCCAGCAGCAACCCGGGACAGGGGAACTATGGCTACACCTTC.

This chain connects TRBV6-1 to TRBJ1-5; perhaps TRBD1 as D (5 bases). Looked up from germline, CDR1 is MNHNS and CDR2 is SASEGT. V dropped 6 bases and J dropped 2 bases, with 14 bases sitting between them. CDR3 length: 15 residues. DNA for the CDR3: TGTGCCAGCAGCGGGACTCCATATCGCAATCAGCCCCAGCATTTT. The encoded protein is CASSGTPYRNQPQHF.

The V and J genes are TRBV5-4 and TRBJ1-1; D is possibly TRBD1 (6 bases). V lost 5 bases and J lost 3, with 11 bases in between. Looked up from germline, CDR1 is SGHNT and CDR2 is YYREEE (reference sequence). The CDR3 contains 13 residues. CDR3 amino acids: CASRPPGDTEAFF. The CDR3 nucleotides are TGTGCCAGCAGGCCGCCAGGGGACACTGAAGCTTTCTTT. The full variable domain, in which reference TRBV5-4 and TRBJ1-1 provide the parts outside the CDR3, is ETGVTQSPTHLIKTRGQQVTLRCSSQSGHNTVSWYQQALGQGPQFIFQYYREEENGRGNFPPRFSGLQFPNYSSELNVNALELDDSALYLCASRPPGDTEAFFGQGTRLTVV.